This T cell receptor (beta chain) was sequenced in a study of Ad26.COV2.S vaccination and SARS-CoV-2 variants. Across the whole study: Each vaccinee took Ad26.COV2.S intramuscularly, once or twice 56 days apart.

This CDR3 has 14 residues. Germline V gene sequence: CDR1 MNHEY, CDR2 SVGAGI. V was clipped by 6 bases and J by 1 base; unmatched bases: 2. TCRdb's copy holds only in-frame clones and misses some; the assay was immunoSEQ multiplex PCR. The sample shows hundreds of thousands of clones, 70% to 90% of them seen only once. Treatment noted: over 15 received Ad26.COV2.S at low or high dose, single or two shots; roughly five received placebo; per-sample allocation not given. Sampling was done on day 63 after the first vaccine or placebo injection. Sequencing used peripheral blood, obtained in a trial of Ad26.COV2.S vaccine versus placebo. V gene TRBV6-5 combines with J gene TRBJ2-3; 9 bases fit TRBD1. The sequence derives from a person aged 18 to 59 who received the Ad26.COV2.S COVID-19 vaccine or a placebo. The CDR3 protein is CASRYRGRTDTQYF. Here the CDR3 DNA reads TGTGCCAGCAGATACAGGGGGCGCACAGATACGCAGTATTTT.